These 2 T cell receptor beta chains were all obtained from the same sample, sequenced in a study of cytomegalovirus exposure and HLA in healthy donors. Primers included in the PCR were 60 Vbeta and 13 Jbeta primers. Here immunoSEQ multiplex PCR was the method, and the copy in TCRdb shows in-frame clones only, minus some. Here the sample spans 100,000 or so clones, around three quarters being singletons. The sample was PBMCs. Receptors were obtained from a female donor in good health and CMV-seropositive.

The CDR3 bases are TGTGCCACCAGCAGAGATCGGGGGACGGGGTTTGCCTACGAGCAGTACTTC. Translated: CATSRDRGTGFAYEQYF. J is TRBJ2-7 and V is TRBV15; possibly TRBD2 for D (6 bases). Between the trimmed V and J ends, which lost 0 bases and 2 bases, there was a span of 17 bases. CDR1 is LNHNV and CDR2 is YYDKDF in the germline V gene (reference sequence). The CDR3 extends over 17 amino acids.

This chain connects TRBV28 to TRBJ1-2, with TRBD1 as a possible D gene (5 bases). This CDR3 spans 14 amino acids. V lost 5 bases to trimming and J lost 2 bases, with 12 bases between them. Germline CDR1 is MDHEN and CDR2 is SYDVKM. The CDR3 DNA sequence: TGTGCCAGCAGTCTTGGGGCCGACAACTATGGCTACACCTTC. Its protein is CASSLGADNYGYTF.